This T cell receptor beta chain was obtained from a study of technical replicates of blood from a handful of donors. TCRdb's table, derived via immunoSEQ multiplex PCR, lists solely in-frame clones and lacks some. Among fewer than 85,000 clones listed, around 94% were seen once. Germline values: CDR1 SGHTS, CDR2 YDEGEE. The V segment lost 4 bases and the J segment 5 bases; nucleotides outside the gene matches: 18. This CDR3 comprises 18 residues. Specimen: T cells isolated from PBMCs. The rearrangement links TRBV5-8 to TRBJ2-3; TRBD1 agrees at 8 bases. The receptor comes from a human donor in good health. Here the CDR3 DNA reads TGTGCCAGCAGCCATCGACGACAGGGGATGACGGTCGGAGATACGCAGTATTTT. This codes for CASSHRRQGMTVGDTQYF. Full variable domain (remainder filled in from reference TRBV5-8 and TRBJ2-3): EAGVTQSPTHLIKTRGQQATLRCSPISGHTSVYWYQQALGLGLQFLLWYDEGEERNRGNFPPRFSGRQFPNYSSELNVNALELEDSALYLCASSHRRQGMTVGDTQYFGPGTRLTVL.